This entry lists 23 T cell receptor beta chains sequenced from one sample in a study of patients and donors after allogeneic stem cell transplantation. MiXCR was run by TCRdb on the RT-PCR reads, yielding one entry per CDR3 protein. The data contain 70,000 or so distinct CDR3 sequences, approximately 25% of them seen just once; the ten biggest clones take up 26%. The sample taken for sequencing was blood, either unsorted or a sorted T cell fraction (not recorded which). These receptors originate from a human donor who was either an allogeneic HSCT recipient or a stem cell or donor lymphocyte infusion donor (not recorded which). It is not recorded whose cells these are; they may come from a transplant donor.

This clonotype appeared a few times. The gene calls are TRBV10-3 and TRBJ1-1; D perhaps matches TRBD1 (5 bases). The V gene lost 11 bases and the J gene lost 4 bases, with 17 bases spanning the gap. The germline CDR1 and CDR2 sequences are ENHRY and SYGVKD. CDR3 size: 13 residues. The CDR3 region is CARERDHGTEAFF. Here the CDR3 DNA reads TGTGCCCGGGAGAGGGACCACGGCACTGAAGCTTTCTTT.

V usage is TRBV18 and J usage is TRBJ2-5; D is unclear. CDR3 length equals 15 residues. V gave up 0 bases and J gave up 5 bases, with 13 bases separating them. In germline, CDR1 is KGHSH, CDR2 LQKENI. CDR3: CASSPPTSEVETQYF. In DNA form, the CDR3 reads TGTGCCAGCTCACCACCGACCAGCGAGGTGGAGACCCAGTACTTC. Full variable domain (outside the CDR3, taken from reference TRBV18 and TRBJ2-5): NAGVMQNPRHLVRRRGQEARLRCSPMKGHSHVYWYRQLPEEGLKFMVYLQKENIIDESGMPKERFSAEFPKEGPSILRIQQVVRGDSAAYFCASSPPTSEVETQYFGPGTRLLVL.

The V and J genes are TRBV6-2 or TRBV6-3 and TRBJ2-7; the match to TRBD2 covers 10 bases. The CDR3 totals 14 residues. V dropped 2 bases and J dropped 4; count of bases not matched to a gene: 2. Germline V lookup: CDR1 MNHEY, CDR2 SVGEGT. CDR3 sequence (DNA): TGTGCCAGCAGTTACCGGACTAGCGGTTACGAGCAGTACTTC. It translates to CASSYRTSGYEQYF.

The chain joins TRBV7-2 to TRBJ2-5; no reliable D call. In germline, CDR1 is SGHTA, CDR2 FQGNSA. The V end lost 2 bases, the J end lost 4 bases, and 8 bases lay between the germline ends. The CDR3 has 13 amino acids. The CDR3 is CASSLSPAETQYF. CDR3 nucleotides: TGTGCCAGCAGCTTATCCCCCGCAGAGACCCAGTACTTC. Filled out from reference TRBV7-2 and TRBJ2-5, the complete variable domain reads GAGVSQSPSNKVTEKGKDVELRCDPISGHTALYWYRQSLGQGLEFLIYFQGNSAPDKSGLPSDRFSAERTGGSVSTLTIQRTQQEDSAVYLCASSLSPAETQYFGPGTRLLVL.

About this clonotype itself: The junction departs from the called germline gene at one end, perhaps through a read error. The V gene is TRBV7-9, the J gene TRBJ1-6, with a possible D match to TRBD1 (5 bases). The CDR3 is made up of 17 amino acids. Germline lookup yields CDR1 SEHNR and CDR2 FQNEAQ (reference sequence). CDR3 nucleotides: TGTTCCAGCAGCTTCACCAGTCCGGGACGTCCCAATTCACCCCTCCACTTT. Protein product: CSSSFTSPGRPNSPLHF.

This clonotype was counted between two and nine times. The rearrangement uses TRBV5-6 and TRBJ2-1; no clear D gene. CDR1 SGHDT and CDR2 YYEEEE come from the germline V gene. CDR3 size: 14 residues. Trimming took 4 bases from V and 3 from J, leaving 11 bases between them. The CDR3 loop is CASSDLFVYNEQFF. The CDR3 DNA sequence: TGTGCCAGCAGCGACCTGTTCGTCTACAATGAGCAGTTCTTC.

This sequence joins TRBV9 and TRBJ1-1, with D perhaps TRBD1 (5 bases). Germline-derived CDR1 and CDR2 are SGDLS and YYNGEE. V gave up 0 bases and J gave up 3 bases, with 12 bases separating them. This CDR3 has 15 amino acids. The DNA for the CDR3 is TGTGCCAGCAGCGTAGCCGGGGGGTGGGACACTGAAGCTTTCTTT. Residues: CASSVAGGWDTEAFF.

The chain carries TRBV24-1 and TRBJ1-3; 7 nucleotides line up with TRBD1. CDR1 is KGHDR, CDR2 SFDVKD, per germline. Unmatched junction bases numbered 7, after V lost 4 bases and J lost 8 bases. The CDR3 has 14 amino acids. CDR3 amino acids: CATSDSQGEDTIYF. The DNA of the CDR3 is TGTGCCACCAGTGACTCCCAGGGGGAAGACACCATATATTTT.

This clonotype was seen a handful of times. The J gene is TRBJ1-3, the V gene TRBV7-9; D is uncertain. V lost 6 bases and J 2 bases, leaving 5 bases between the germline ends. The CDR3 consists of 12 residues. In germline, CDR1 is SEHNR, CDR2 FQNEAQ (reference sequence). CDR3 nucleotides: TGTGCCAGCAGGGGGACTGGAAACACCATATATTTT. Translation gives CASRGTGNTIYF. The full variable domain, rest sourced from reference TRBV7-9 and TRBJ1-3, is DTGVSQNPRHKITKRGQNVTFRCDPISEHNRLYWYRQTLGQGPEFLTYFQNEAQLEKSRLLSDRFSAERPKGSFSTLEIQRTEQGDSAMYLCASRGTGNTIYFGEGSWLTVV.

The rearrangement links TRBV5-1 to TRBJ2-7; the D call may be TRBD1 or TRBD2 (6 bases each). CDR1 SGHRS and CDR2 YFSETQ come from the germline V gene. Between the trimmed V and J ends, which lost 3 bases and 2 bases, there was a span of 24 bases. The length of the CDR3 is 18 residues. The CDR3 here is CASSSLGGKLGLAYEQYF. CDR3 nucleotides: TGCGCCAGCAGCTCCCTAGGGGGGAAATTAGGACTCGCCTACGAGCAGTACTTC.

This clonotype was found a few times. This chain connects TRBV2 to TRBJ2-5; 11 bases map to TRBD2. The CDR3 runs 14 residues. V lost 10 bases and J lost 2; bases outside the gene matches: 6. Germline CDR1 SNHLY, CDR2 FYNNEI. The CDR3, as DNA: TGTGCCACTCGAGGGACTAGCGGACAAGAGACCCAGTACTTC. This sequence encodes CATRGTSGQETQYF. Together with reference TRBV2 and TRBJ2-5, the CDR3 gives the full variable domain: EPEVTQTPSHQVTQMGQEVILRCVPISNHLYFYWYRQILGQKVEFLVSFYNNEISEKSEIFDDQFSVERPDGSNFTLKIRSTKLEDSAMYFCATRGTSGQETQYFGPGTRLLVL.

This clonotype was seen more than once but under ten times. The chain joins TRBV25-1 to TRBJ1-4; no clear D gene. The V end lost 1 base, the J end lost 8 bases, and 11 bases lay between the germline ends. The germline V gene has CDR1 MGHDK and CDR2 SYGVNS. There are 14 residues in the CDR3. In DNA form, the CDR3 reads TGTGCCAGCAGTGAATCAAGGGCAAGGGAAAAACTGTTTTTT. Encoded protein: CASSESRAREKLFF.

The chain couples TRBV7-2 to TRBJ1-2, with unresolved D. CDR1 SGHTA and CDR2 FQGNSA come from the germline V gene. The CDR3 length is 14 residues. Trimming shortened V by 7 bases and J by 1 base, and 13 bases separated the two germline ends. This CDR3 is CASNTDGFNYGYTF. The CDR3, as DNA: TGTGCCAGCAACACGGACGGATTTAACTATGGCTACACCTTC.

This clonotype was counted at least ten times. The chain employs TRBV9 and TRBJ2-2; D gene uncertain. From germline, CDR1 is SGDLS and CDR2 YYNGEE. V was clipped by 4 bases and J by 4 bases, with 8 bases between them. This CDR3 region has 13 residues. This chain's CDR3 is CASSIQFTGELFF. The DNA for the CDR3 is TGTGCCAGCAGCATACAATTCACCGGGGAGCTGTTTTTT.

This sequence joins TRBV4-1 and TRBJ2-7; D perhaps matches TRBD1 (5 bases). The CDR3 has 16 residues. The germline V and J ends were trimmed by 1 base and 2 bases, with 15 bases remaining between them. Germline assignment: CDR1 MGHRA and CDR2 YSYEKL. The CDR3 nucleotides are TGCGCCAGCAGCCAAGCGACAGTCCTTAGCACCTACGAGCAGTACTTC. Amino acid sequence: CASSQATVLSTYEQYF.

The genes are TRBV12-3 or TRBV12-4 and TRBJ2-5; the D is unclear. V lost 2 bases, J lost 5 bases, and 12 bases lay in between. The CDR3 covers 14 residues. The CDR3 sequence: CASSLYGLMETQYF. The CDR3 DNA reads TGTGCCAGCAGTTTATACGGGTTAATGGAGACCCAGTACTTC.

This clonotype was observed at least ten times. J is TRBJ2-1 and V is TRBV12-3 or TRBV12-4; D not certain. Trimming removed 6 bases at V and 9 bases at J, with 12 bases between. CDR3 length: 12 amino acids. The CDR3 loop is CASRFSRAEQFF. Here the CDR3 DNA reads TGTGCCAGCAGGTTCTCTCGCGCTGAGCAGTTCTTC.

The chain recombines TRBV5-6 with TRBJ1-1, with 9 bases aligning to TRBD1. Germline loops: CDR1 SGHDT, CDR2 YYEEEE. This CDR3 has 16 residues. Unmatched junction bases numbered 12, after V lost 2 bases and J lost 7 bases. CDR3 in DNA: TGTGCCAGCAGCTTTGGGACAGGGCGGGTTGAAGTTGAAGCTTTCTTT. Amino acid sequence: CASSFGTGRVEVEAFF.

This clonotype appeared a few times. CDR3 residues: CASSLPLASGVSGELFF. As DNA, the CDR3 is TGTGCCAGCAGCCTCCCGCTTGCTAGCGGGGTGTCCGGGGAGCTGTTTTTT. V usage is TRBV9 and J usage is TRBJ2-2; 9 positions agree with TRBD2. Trimming took 4 bases from V and 6 from J; bases not matched to a gene: 13. This CDR3 region has 17 residues. Germline V gene data show CDR1 as SGDLS and CDR2 as YYNGEE.

In its sample, this clonotype was seen a few times. The chain joins TRBV7-9 to TRBJ1-1; 8 bases fit TRBD1. This CDR3 is built from 13 residues. Germline CDR1 is SEHNR and CDR2 is FQNEAQ (reference sequence). Unmatched junction bases numbered 6, after V lost 8 bases and J lost 4 bases. The CDR3: CASAPGGPTEAFF. CDR3 DNA: TGTGCCAGCGCTCCAGGGGGCCCCACTGAAGCTTTCTTT.

The chain combines TRBV21-1 with TRBJ1-4; the table gives TRBD1 as D, unverified against the DNA. TRBV21-1 is an annotated pseudogene. The CDR3 is 14 residues long. CDR3 amino acids: CASNRTGRPEKLFF. CDR3 DNA: TGTGCCAGCAACCGGACAGGGCGACCTGAAAAACTGTTTTTT.

This clonotype was seen more than once but under ten times. The gene calls are TRBV29-1 and TRBJ2-1; possible D gene TRBD1, 6 bases. Germline CDR1 reads SQVTM; CDR2 reads ANQGSEA. CDR3 length: 11 residues. Trimming removed 3 bases at V and 15 bases at J, with 15 bases between. The CDR3 here is CSVDRTGWPFF. In DNA form, the CDR3 reads TGCAGCGTTGATCGCACAGGGTGGCCGTTCTTC.

The rearrangement uses TRBV6-5 and TRBJ2-7; TRBD2 agrees at 11 bases. Looked up from germline, CDR1 is MNHEY and CDR2 is SVGAGI. Trimming at V came to 1 base and at J to 4 bases, leaving 6 bases not matched to a gene. The CDR3 sequence is 16 residues long. The CDR3 loop reads CASSYWLAGGRYEQYF. The CDR3 DNA is TGTGCCAGCAGTTACTGGCTAGCGGGGGGTAGGTACGAGCAGTACTTC.